This passage covers 7 T cell receptor beta chains from one sample sequenced in a study of metastatic and nonmetastatic thyroid tumors. TCRdb re-called the PCR reads through MiXCR. The sample shows tens of thousands of clones, roughly a fifth of them seen only once. No patient received treatment before thyroid surgery. The specimen sequenced was blood. The receptors come from a female donor with papillary thyroid cancer or a benign thyroid nodule (not recorded which). Some clones in this sample may be carry-over from other donors' samples.

In this sample, this clone turned up a few times. The V and J genes are TRBV27 and TRBJ2-1, with 12 bases matching TRBD1. Looked up from germline, CDR1 is MNHEY and CDR2 is SMNVEV (reference sequence). Trimming removed 5 bases from V and 5 bases from J; junction bases left unmatched: 1. This CDR3 region has 14 residues. This CDR3 is CASSRDRGHNEQFF. The DNA of the CDR3 is TGTGCCAGCAGTAGGGACAGGGGGCACAATGAGCAGTTCTTC.

The CDR3, as DNA: TGTGCCAGCATCAGGGATGTTGGGGCTAACTATGGCTACACCTTC. Amino acids: CASIRDVGANYGYTF. The V call is TRBV6-1, the J call TRBJ1-2; weak D call: TRBD1 (5 bases). Trimming removed 7 bases at V and 0 bases at J, with 15 bases between. CDR1 MNHNS and CDR2 SASEGT come from the germline V gene. This CDR3 comprises 15 residues.

The V call is TRBV5-1, the J call TRBJ2-3; perhaps D is TRBD1 or TRBD2 (5 bases each). Trimming left V 4 bases short and J 0 bases short, with 12 bases between. Germline lookup yields CDR1 SGHRS and CDR2 YFSETQ. The CDR3 runs 15 residues. The DNA of the CDR3 is TGCGCCAGCAGCGTCGGGGACCCAAGCACAGATACGCAGTATTTT. Its translation is CASSVGDPSTDTQYF. Using reference TRBV5-1 and TRBJ2-3 for the parts outside the CDR3, the full variable domain is KAGVTQTPRYLIKTRGQQVTLSCSPISGHRSVSWYQQTPGQGLQFLFEYFSETQRNKGNFPGRFSGRQFSNSRSEMNVSTLELGDSALYLCASSVGDPSTDTQYFGPGTRLTVL.

This clone was seen ten or more times. V and J are TRBV4-1 and TRBJ2-1; 9 bases fit TRBD2. Looked up from germline, CDR1 is MGHRA and CDR2 is YSYEKL. After removal of 2 bases from V and 0 bases from J, the junction contained 8 bases not matched to a gene. The CDR3 covers 18 residues. CDR3 bases: TGCGCCAGCAGCCAACCTAGGGGGCGGGGGGGCTCCTACAATGAGCAGTTCTTC. Its protein is CASSQPRGRGGSYNEQFF.

This clone came up a few times. The chain has TRBV27 and TRBJ1-2; 9 bases are a match to TRBD1. The junction had 9 bases not matched to a gene; V was cut back by 8 bases and J by 8 bases. Germline assignment: CDR1 MNHEY and CDR2 SMNVEV (reference sequence). This CDR3 contains 13 residues. The CDR3 DNA follows: TGTGCCAGCGGGGGGTTGACAGGGGGAGGCTACACCTTC. Its protein product is CASGGLTGGGYTF.

The chain carries TRBV28 and TRBJ1-2, with a possible D match to TRBD1 (5 bases). The V end was cut by 8 bases, the J end by 5 bases, with 9 bases between. This CDR3 is built from 11 residues. Germline V gives CDR1 MDHEN, CDR2 SYDVKM. CDR3 region: CASGGDYGYTF. The CDR3 coding sequence is TGTGCCAGCGGGGGTGATTATGGCTACACCTTC.

In its sample, this clone was seen many times. One end of the junction varies from germline; a read error may be responsible. V and J are TRBV3-1 and TRBJ1-3, with D perhaps matching TRBD1 (5 bases). Per germline, CDR1 LGHDT and CDR2 YNNKEL (reference sequence). This CDR3 spans 17 amino acids. The CDR3 spells CASSAPDPWGSRNTIYF. CDR3 nucleotides: TGTGCCAGCAGCGCCCCGGACCCCTGGGGCTCTCGAAACACCATATATTTT.